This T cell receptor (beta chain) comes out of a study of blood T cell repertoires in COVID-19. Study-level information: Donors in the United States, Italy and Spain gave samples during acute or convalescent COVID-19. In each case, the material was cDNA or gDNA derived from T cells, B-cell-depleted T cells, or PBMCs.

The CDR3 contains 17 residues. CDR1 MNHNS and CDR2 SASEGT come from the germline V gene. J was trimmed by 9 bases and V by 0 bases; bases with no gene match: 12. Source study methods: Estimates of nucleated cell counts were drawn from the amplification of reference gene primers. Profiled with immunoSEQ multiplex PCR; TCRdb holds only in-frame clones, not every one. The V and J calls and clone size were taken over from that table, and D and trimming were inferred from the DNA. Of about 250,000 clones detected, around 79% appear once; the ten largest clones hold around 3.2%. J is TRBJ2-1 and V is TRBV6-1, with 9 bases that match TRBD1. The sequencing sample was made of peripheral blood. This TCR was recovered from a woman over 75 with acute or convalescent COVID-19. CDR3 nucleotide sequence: TGTGCCAGCAGTGAAGCGCTTCAACAGGGGGCGCGCAGTGAGCAGTTCTTC. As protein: CASSEALQQGARSEQFF.